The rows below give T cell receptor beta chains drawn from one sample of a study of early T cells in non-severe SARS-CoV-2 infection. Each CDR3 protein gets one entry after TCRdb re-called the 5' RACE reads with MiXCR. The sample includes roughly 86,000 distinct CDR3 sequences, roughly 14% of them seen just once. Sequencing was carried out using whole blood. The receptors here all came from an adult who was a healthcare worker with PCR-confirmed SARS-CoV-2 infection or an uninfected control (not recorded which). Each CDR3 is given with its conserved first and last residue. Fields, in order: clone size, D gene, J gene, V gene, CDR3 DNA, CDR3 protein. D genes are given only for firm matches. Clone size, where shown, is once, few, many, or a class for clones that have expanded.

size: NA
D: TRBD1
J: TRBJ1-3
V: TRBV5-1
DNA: TGCGCCAGCAGCGGGACGACAGGGGTCGGAAACACCATATATTTT
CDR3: CASSGTTGVGNTIYF

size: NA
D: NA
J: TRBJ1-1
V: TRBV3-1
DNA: TGTGCCAGCACCCTATACGGGGGAACCACTGAAGCTTTCTTT
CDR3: CASTLYGGTTEAFF

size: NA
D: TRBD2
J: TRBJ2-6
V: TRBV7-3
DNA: TGTGCCAGCAGCTTTAATCTAGCGGGGGCTGGGGCCAACGTCCTGACTTTC
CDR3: CASSFNLAGAGANVLTF

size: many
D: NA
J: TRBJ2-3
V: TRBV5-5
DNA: TGTGCCAGCAGCTTACAGGGCCGGGGTGGTACGCAGTATTTT
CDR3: CASSLQGRGGTQYF

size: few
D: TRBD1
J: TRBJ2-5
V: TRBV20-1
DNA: TGCAGTGCTTCGACCGGGACAGGGGGCGGTCAAGAGACCCAGTACTTC
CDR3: CSASTGTGGGQETQYF

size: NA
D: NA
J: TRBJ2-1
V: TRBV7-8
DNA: TGTGCCAGCAGCCCGACGTTCGGGGTCAATGAGCAGTTCTTC
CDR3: CASSPTFGVNEQFF

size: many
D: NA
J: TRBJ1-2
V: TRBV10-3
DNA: TGTGCCATCAGTGAGAGGGGCTACACCTTC
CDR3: CAISERGYTF

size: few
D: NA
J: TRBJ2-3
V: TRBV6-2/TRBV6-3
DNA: TGTGCCAGCAGTTCCGGCTACCAGGGGACAGATACGCAGTATTTT
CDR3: CASSSGYQGTDTQYF

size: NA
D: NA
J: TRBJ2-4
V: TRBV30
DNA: TGTGCCTGGAGTGTACTTGGGGACTCAATTCAGTACTTC
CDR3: CAWSVLGDSIQYF

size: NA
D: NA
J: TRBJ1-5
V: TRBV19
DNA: TGTGCCAGTAGCCGGGACGGGAGGAGGGTAGCAAATCAGCCCCAGCATTTT
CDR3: CASSRDGRRVANQPQHF

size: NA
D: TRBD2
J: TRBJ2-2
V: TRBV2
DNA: TGTGCCAGCAGGGGACTAGCGGGGAGTACCGGGGAGCTGTTTTTT
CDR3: CASRGLAGSTGELFF

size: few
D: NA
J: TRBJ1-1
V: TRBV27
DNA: TGTGCCAGCAAGAGGACAGACGCCATGAACACTGAAGCTTTCTTT
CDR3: CASKRTDAMNTEAFF

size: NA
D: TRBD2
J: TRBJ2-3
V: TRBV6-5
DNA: TGTGCCAGCAGTTACTCCCGACTAGCGGGGAGCACAGATACGCAGTATTTT
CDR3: CASSYSRLAGSTDTQYF

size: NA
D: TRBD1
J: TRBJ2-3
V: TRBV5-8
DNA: TGTGCCAGCAGCTTGGACAGGGGAGATACGCAGTATTTT
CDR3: CASSLDRGDTQYF

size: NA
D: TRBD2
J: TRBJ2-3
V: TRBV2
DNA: TGTGCCAGCAGGGGACTAGCGGCAGATACGCAGTATTTT
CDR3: CASRGLAADTQYF

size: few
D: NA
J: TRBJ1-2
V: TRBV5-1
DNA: TGCGCCAGCAGCTTGGAACACCGTAACTATGGCTACACCTTC
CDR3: CASSLEHRNYGYTF

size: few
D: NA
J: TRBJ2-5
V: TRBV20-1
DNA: TGCAGTGCTAGACAGGACCAAGAGACCCAGTACTTC
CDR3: CSARQDQETQYF

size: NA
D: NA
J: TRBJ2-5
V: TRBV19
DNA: TGTGCCAGTAGTATAGTTGGGGGGGCCACAGAGACCCAGTACTTC
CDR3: CASSIVGGATETQYF

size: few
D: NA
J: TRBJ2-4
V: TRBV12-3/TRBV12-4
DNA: TGTGCCAGCAGTTCTCGGACACAAAACATTCAGTACTTC
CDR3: CASSSRTQNIQYF

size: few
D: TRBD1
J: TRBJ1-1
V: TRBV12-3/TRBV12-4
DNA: TGTGCCAGCAGCCGGGACAGCGTAACATTTGAAGCTTTCTTT
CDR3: CASSRDSVTFEAFF

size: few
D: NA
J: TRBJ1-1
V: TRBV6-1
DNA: TGTGCCAGCAGGGTACCCGACGGAAACACTGAAGCTTTCTTT
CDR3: CASRVPDGNTEAFF

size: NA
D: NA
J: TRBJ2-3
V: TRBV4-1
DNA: TGCGCCAGCAGCCATGCCGGGGGGCTCAGCACAGATACGCAGTATTTT
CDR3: CASSHAGGLSTDTQYF

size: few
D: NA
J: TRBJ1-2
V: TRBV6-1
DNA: TGTGCCAGCAGTGTTCGGGGAAGGAGCTATGGCTACACCTTC
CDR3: CASSVRGRSYGYTF

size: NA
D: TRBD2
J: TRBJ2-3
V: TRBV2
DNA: TGTGCCAGCAGTGACCTCGGGGGGGGCACAGATACGCAGTATTTT
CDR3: CASSDLGGGTDTQYF

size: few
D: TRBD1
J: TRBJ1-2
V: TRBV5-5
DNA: TGTGCCAGCAGCCCTAAGGCCCGGCAGGGGGACGTCTATGGCTACACCTTC
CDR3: CASSPKARQGDVYGYTF

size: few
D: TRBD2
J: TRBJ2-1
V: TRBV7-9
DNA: TGTGCCAGCAGCTTACGGGGACTAGTTCGCAATGAGCAGTTCTTC
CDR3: CASSLRGLVRNEQFF

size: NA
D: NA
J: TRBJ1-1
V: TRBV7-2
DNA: TGTGCCAGCAGCCTAGGGGGGGCCCGGCACACTGAAGCTTTCTTT
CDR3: CASSLGGARHTEAFF

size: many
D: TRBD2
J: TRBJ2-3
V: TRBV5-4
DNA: TGTGCCAGCAGCTTGAGGTTAGCGGGGGGGCCTAAGGATACGCAGTATTTT
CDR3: CASSLRLAGGPKDTQYF

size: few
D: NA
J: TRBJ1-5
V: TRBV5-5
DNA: TGTGCCAGCAGCTTGATGATCCAGGGGCATCAGCCCCAGCATTTT
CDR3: CASSLMIQGHQPQHF

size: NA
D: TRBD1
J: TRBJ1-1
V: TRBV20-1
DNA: TGCAGTGCTAAACAGGGGGCGAACACTGAAGCTTTCTTT
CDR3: CSAKQGANTEAFF

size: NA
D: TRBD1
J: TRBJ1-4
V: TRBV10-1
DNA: TGCGCCAGCAGTGCCGGGACAGGGAATGAAAAACTGTTTTTT
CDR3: CASSAGTGNEKLFF

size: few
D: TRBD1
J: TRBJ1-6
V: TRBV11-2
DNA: TGTGCCAGCAGCTCCCTCCGGGACAGGGTTTCACCCCTCCACTTT
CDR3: CASSSLRDRVSPLHF

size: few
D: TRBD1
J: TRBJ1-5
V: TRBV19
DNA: TGTGCCAGTAGTACCCCCGGACAGGGATATCAGCCCCAGCATTTT
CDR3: CASSTPGQGYQPQHF

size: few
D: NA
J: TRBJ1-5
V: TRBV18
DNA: TGTGCCAGCTCACCGATATCAGGGAGGAGCAATCAGCCCCAGCATTTT
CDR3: CASSPISGRSNQPQHF

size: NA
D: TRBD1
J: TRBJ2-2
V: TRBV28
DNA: TGTGCCAGCAGTCCAAGGACAGGACGGACCGGGGAGCTGTTTTTT
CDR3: CASSPRTGRTGELFF

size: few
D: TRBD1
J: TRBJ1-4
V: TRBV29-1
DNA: TGCAGCGTCATTACAGGGGAATTAAGGGAAAAACTGTTTTTT
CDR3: CSVITGELREKLFF

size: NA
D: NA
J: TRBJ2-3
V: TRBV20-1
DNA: TGCAGTGCTAGACTAGGGGCTAGCACAGATACGCAGTATTTT
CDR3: CSARLGASTDTQYF

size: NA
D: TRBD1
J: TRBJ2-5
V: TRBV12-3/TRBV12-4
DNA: TGTGCCAGCAGTTTAAATCCGTATCCGGGACAGGGGGGTCAAGAGACCCAGTACTTC
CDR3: CASSLNPYPGQGGQETQYF

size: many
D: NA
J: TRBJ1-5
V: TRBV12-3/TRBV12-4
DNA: TGTGCCAGCAGTAAAGGGCGCAATCAGCCCCAGCATTTT
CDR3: CASSKGRNQPQHF

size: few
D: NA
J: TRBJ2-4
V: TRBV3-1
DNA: TGTGCCAGCAGCCGGGGTCAAAACATTCAGTACTTC
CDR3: CASSRGQNIQYF

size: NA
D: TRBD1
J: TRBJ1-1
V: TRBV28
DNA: TGTGCCAGCAGGTCGACAGGGACCCCGAACACTGAAGCTTTCTTT
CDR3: CASRSTGTPNTEAFF

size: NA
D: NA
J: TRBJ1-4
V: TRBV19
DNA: TGTGCCAGTAGTCACCACAGGTTCAGTAATGAAAAACTGTTTTTT
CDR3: CASSHHRFSNEKLFF

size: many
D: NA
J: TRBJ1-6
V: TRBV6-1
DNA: TGTGCCAGCAGTGAACGGGCAGTTTATAATTCACCCCTCCACTTT
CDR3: CASSERAVYNSPLHF

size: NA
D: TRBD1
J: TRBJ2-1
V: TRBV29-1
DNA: TGCAGCGCCATGACAGGGGGGCAGTTCTTC
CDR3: CSAMTGGQFF

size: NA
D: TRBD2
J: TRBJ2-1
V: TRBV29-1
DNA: TGCAGCAGCGGGGGGGGTCCCTACAATGAGCAGTTCTTC
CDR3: CSSGGGPYNEQFF

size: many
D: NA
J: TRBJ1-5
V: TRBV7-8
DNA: TGTGCCAGCAGCCCCCAGGAGAGGGGGTTGTATCAGCCCCAGCATTTT
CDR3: CASSPQERGLYQPQHF

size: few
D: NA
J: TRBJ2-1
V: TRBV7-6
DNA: TGTGCCAGCAGCCCCACGGACATATTAACCTACAATGAGCAGTTCTTC
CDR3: CASSPTDILTYNEQFF

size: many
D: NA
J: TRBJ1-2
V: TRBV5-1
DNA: TGCGCCAGCAGAGAAGAGAATAACTATGGCTACACCTTC
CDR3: CASREENNYGYTF

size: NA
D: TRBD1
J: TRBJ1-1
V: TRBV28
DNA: TGTGCCAGCAGTCCCTCTCTCGGACAGGGCTTCGCTTTCTTT
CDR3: CASSPSLGQGFAFF

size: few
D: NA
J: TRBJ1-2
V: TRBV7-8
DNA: TGTGCCAGCAGCCCAGGAGACCGCCTGAGGGGTAATGGCTACACCTTC
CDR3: CASSPGDRLRGNGYTF

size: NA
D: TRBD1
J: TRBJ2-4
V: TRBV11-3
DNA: TGTGCCAGCAGCTCGACGTTCGACAGGACAGGGGGGGCGGACATTCAGTACTTC
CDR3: CASSSTFDRTGGADIQYF

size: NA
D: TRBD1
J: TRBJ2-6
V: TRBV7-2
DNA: TGTGCCAGCAGGCCACCGGGACAGGGTATCCCTGGGGCCAACGTCCTGACTTTC
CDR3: CASRPPGQGIPGANVLTF

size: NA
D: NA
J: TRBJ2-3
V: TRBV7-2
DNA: TGTGCCAGCAGCTCTGGGTTATCGACAGATACGCAGTATTTT
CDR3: CASSSGLSTDTQYF

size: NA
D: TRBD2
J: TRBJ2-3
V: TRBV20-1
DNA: TGCAGTGCTCCCAGCGGGACGACCACAGATACGCAGTATTTT
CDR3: CSAPSGTTTDTQYF

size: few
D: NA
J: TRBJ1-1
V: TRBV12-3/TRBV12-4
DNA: TGTGCCAGCAGTCGAGGACGGGGCCGAACAAACACTGAAGCTTTCTTT
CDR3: CASSRGRGRTNTEAFF

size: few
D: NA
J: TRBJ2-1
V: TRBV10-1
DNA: TGCGCCAGCAGTGAGATGCAGGGGGGGAGCTACAATGAGCAGTTCTTC
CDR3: CASSEMQGGSYNEQFF

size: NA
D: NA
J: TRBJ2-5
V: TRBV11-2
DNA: TGTGCCAGCAGCTTAAGCCTCCGAAAGGTCCAGACCCAGTACTTC
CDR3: CASSLSLRKVQTQYF

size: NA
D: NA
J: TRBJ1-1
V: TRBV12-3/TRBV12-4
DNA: TGTGCCAGCAGTCCACCCGGGTATACTGAAGCTTTCTTT
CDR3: CASSPPGYTEAFF

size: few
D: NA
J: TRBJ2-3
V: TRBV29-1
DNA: TGCAGCGTTGACAGTATCAGGAGCACAGATACGCAGTATTTT
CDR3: CSVDSIRSTDTQYF